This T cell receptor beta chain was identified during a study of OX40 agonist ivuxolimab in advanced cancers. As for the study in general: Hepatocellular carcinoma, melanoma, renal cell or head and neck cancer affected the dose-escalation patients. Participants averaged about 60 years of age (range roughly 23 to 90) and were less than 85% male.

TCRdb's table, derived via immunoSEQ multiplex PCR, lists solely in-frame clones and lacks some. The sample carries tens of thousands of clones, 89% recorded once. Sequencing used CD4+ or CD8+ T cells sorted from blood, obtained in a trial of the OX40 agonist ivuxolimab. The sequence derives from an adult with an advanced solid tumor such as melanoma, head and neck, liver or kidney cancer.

The CDR3 loop is CASSQVGRGSGNTIYF. CDR3 bases: TGCGCCAGCAGCCAAGTGGGTCGGGGAAGTGGAAACACCATATATTTT. This chain joins TRBV4-1 and TRBJ1-3; D is undetermined. The CDR3 is made up of 16 amino acids. Germline CDR1 MGHRA, CDR2 YSYEKL. Deletions cut 1 base from V and 3 bases from J, with 13 bases between.